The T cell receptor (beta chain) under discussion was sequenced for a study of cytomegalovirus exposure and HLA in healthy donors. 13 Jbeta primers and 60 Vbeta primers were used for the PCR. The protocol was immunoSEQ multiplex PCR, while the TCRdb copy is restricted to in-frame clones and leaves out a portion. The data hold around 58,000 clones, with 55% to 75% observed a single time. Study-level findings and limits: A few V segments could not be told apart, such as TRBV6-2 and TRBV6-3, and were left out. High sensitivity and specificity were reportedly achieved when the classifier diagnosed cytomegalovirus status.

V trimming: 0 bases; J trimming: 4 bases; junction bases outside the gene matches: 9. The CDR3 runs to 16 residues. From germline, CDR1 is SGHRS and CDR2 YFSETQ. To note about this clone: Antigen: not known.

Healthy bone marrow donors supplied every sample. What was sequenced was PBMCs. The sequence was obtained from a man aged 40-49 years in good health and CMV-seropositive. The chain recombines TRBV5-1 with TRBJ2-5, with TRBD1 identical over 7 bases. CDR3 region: CASSLGVSEGAETQYF. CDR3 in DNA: TGCGCCAGCAGCTTGGGAGTTAGTGAGGGGGCAGAGACCCAGTACTTC.